A selection of T cell receptor beta chains follows, all from one sample in a study of regulatory T cells in long-lasting Graves disease. TCRdb ran MiXCR on the multiplex PCR reads and lists one entry per CDR3 protein. This table holds some 410,000 distinct CDR3 sequences, approximately 16% found once. The sample was also reused in another study, on T cells in Graves' hyperthyroidism and ophthalmopathy.

The specimen was peripheral blood mononuclear cells (PBMCs), collected at new diagnosis, from a patient treated with antithyroid drugs. These receptors were collected from a woman younger than 45 with Graves disease. Both conserved end residues are part of each CDR3. The order of the fields is D gene, V gene, J gene, clone size, CDR3 protein, CDR3 DNA. A D gene is named only where the DNA matches it firmly. A clone size is listed for some rows: how often the clone was seen (once, few, many), or a class if it is expanded.

TRBD1	TRBV3-1	TRBJ1-4	many	CASSQDRIGTGNEKLFF	TGTGCCAGCAGCCAAGATCGAATAGGGACAGGGAATGAAAAACTGTTTTTT
TRBD1	TRBV20-1	TRBJ2-7	NA	CSATGTGVYEQYF	TGCAGTGCCACCGGGACAGGGGTCTACGAGCAGTACTTC
NA	TRBV6-1	TRBJ1-1	many	CASSDPGLGMNTEAFF	TGTGCCAGCAGTGACCCTGGACTCGGGATGAACACTGAAGCTTTCTTT
TRBD1	TRBV7-2	TRBJ1-2	NA	CASSFGTGGIGGYTF	TGTGCCAGCAGCTTTGGGACAGGGGGTATCGGCGGCTACACCTTC
TRBD1	TRBV7-8	TRBJ2-2	NA	CASSLTGVGDRTGELFF	TGTGCCAGCAGCTTAACGGGCGTGGGGGACAGAACCGGGGAGCTGTTTTTT
NA	TRBV3-1	TRBJ2-2	many	CASSHLLAGELFF	TGTGCCAGCAGCCACCTACTAGCCGGGGAGCTGTTTTTT
NA	TRBV7-2	TRBJ2-5	many	CASSLVGGETQYF	TGTGCCAGCAGTTTGGTGGGTGGCGAGACCCAGTACTTC
NA	TRBV6-1	TRBJ2-7	many	CASSEGQVGEGKRQYF	TGTGCCAGCAGTGAAGGTCAGGTGGGAGAAGGGAAGCGTCAGTACTTC
NA	TRBV5-1	TRBJ2-1	NA	CASSLAGSDENEQFF	TGCGCCAGCAGCTTGGCGGGATCTGACGAAAATGAGCAGTTCTTC
TRBD1	TRBV20-1	TRBJ2-7	NA	CSARGPGTGPDEQYF	TGCAGTGCTAGGGGTCCCGGGACAGGGCCCGACGAGCAGTACTTC
TRBD1	TRBV7-9	TRBJ2-1	many	CASSRDRGRGVARLDLYNEQFF	TGTGCCAGCAGCCGGGACAGAGGGAGAGGGGTTGCGCGACTCGACCTATACAATGAGCAGTTCTTC
TRBD2	TRBV5-1	TRBJ2-7	many	CASSLLASGISPGEQYF	TGCGCCAGCAGCTTGCTTGCTAGCGGGATCTCACCGGGGGAGCAGTACTTC
NA	TRBV7-2	TRBJ2-5	NA	CASSLNTEGKGGTQYF	TGTGCCAGCAGCTTAAATACGGAGGGAAAGGGCGGGACCCAGTACTTC
NA	TRBV19	TRBJ2-3	NA	CASRGWTATDTQYF	TGTGCCAGTAGGGGCTGGACAGCCACAGATACGCAGTATTTT
TRBD1	TRBV9	TRBJ1-1	many	CASSGRDRGIDEAFF	TGTGCCAGCAGCGGGCGGGACAGGGGGATTGATGAAGCTTTCTTT
NA	TRBV7-8	TRBJ2-1	many	CASSSQTTYSYNEQFF	TGTGCCAGCAGCTCCCAGACCACTTATAGCTACAATGAGCAGTTCTTC
NA	TRBV29-1	TRBJ1-5	NA	CSVGDSDNQPQHF	TGCAGCGTTGGCGACAGCGACAATCAGCCCCAGCATTTT
TRBD2	TRBV27	TRBJ2-7	many	CASSLGASGYEQYF	TGTGCCAGCAGTTTAGGGGCTAGCGGCTACGAGCAGTACTTC
NA	TRBV28	TRBJ2-7	many	CASSLPPSPYEQYF	TGTGCCAGCAGTTTGCCACCTTCGCCCTACGAGCAGTACTTC
TRBD2	TRBV2	TRBJ2-3	many	CASRGTSGIVSDTQYF	TGTGCCAGCAGGGGGACTAGCGGGATTGTTTCAGATACGCAGTATTTT
NA	TRBV7-6	TRBJ2-5	NA	CASSQWGEGWQETQYF	TGTGCCAGCAGCCAGTGGGGGGAAGGGTGGCAAGAGACCCAGTACTTC
NA	TRBV13	TRBJ2-1	many	CASTEYLGREQFF	TGTGCCAGCACAGAATATCTCGGGCGTGAGCAGTTCTTC
TRBD1	TRBV6-6	TRBJ2-7	many	CASSYSGTDYEQYF	TGTGCCAGCAGTTACTCGGGGACAGACTACGAGCAGTACTTC
TRBD1	TRBV12-3/TRBV12-4	TRBJ1-2	NA	CASREGTVNYGYTF	TGTGCCAGCAGGGAGGGGACAGTTAACTATGGCTACACCTTC
TRBD1	TRBV27	TRBJ1-6	few	CASSPTGTGIHSPLHF	TGTGCCAGCAGTCCGACCGGGACAGGGATACATTCACCCCTCCACTTT
NA	TRBV18	TRBJ2-4	many	CASSPPDSLAKNIQYF	TGTGCCAGCTCACCACCGGACAGCCTAGCCAAAAACATTCAGTACTTC
NA	TRBV27	TRBJ1-6	many	CASTTRRDNSPLHF	TGTGCCAGCACCACGAGGAGGGATAATTCACCCCTCCACTTT
TRBD2	TRBV5-6	TRBJ2-7	NA	CASSLAGLAGFYEQYF	TGTGCCAGCAGCTTGGCGGGACTAGCGGGATTCTACGAGCAGTACTTC
NA	TRBV9	TRBJ2-1	NA	CASSPDKSSYNEQFF	TGTGCCAGCAGCCCGGATAAAAGCTCCTACAATGAGCAGTTCTTC
TRBD1	TRBV27	TRBJ1-4	many	CASSPRTGGEKLFF	TGTGCCAGCAGTCCCCGGACAGGAGGTGAAAAACTGTTTTTT
NA	TRBV20-1	TRBJ1-1	many	CSGSTTVGGAFF	TGCAGTGGCTCTACAACGGTCGGGGGAGCTTTCTTT
TRBD2	TRBV11-2	TRBJ2-1	many	CASSLSTSGPWEQFF	TGTGCCAGCAGCCTCTCGACTAGCGGGCCGTGGGAGCAGTTCTTC
NA	TRBV5-1	TRBJ1-1	many	CASSPRGPLLKNTEAFF	TGCGCCAGCAGCCCCCGGGGACCACTGTTGAAGAACACTGAAGCTTTCTTT
NA	TRBV5-1	TRBJ1-2	NA	CASSLAGDKGYGYTF	TGCGCCAGCAGCTTGGCCGGAGACAAGGGATACGGCTACACCTTC
TRBD2	TRBV11-2	TRBJ2-1	many	CASSPESSGYNEQFF	TGTGCCAGCAGCCCGGAATCTAGCGGGTACAATGAGCAGTTCTTC
NA	TRBV4-3	TRBJ2-2	NA	CASSELDSANTGELFF	TGCGCCAGCAGCGAATTAGACAGCGCGAACACCGGGGAGCTGTTTTTT
NA	TRBV29-1	TRBJ1-2	NA	CSVKDSASYGYTF	TGCAGCGTTAAGGACTCTGCCAGCTATGGCTACACCTTC
TRBD1	TRBV11-2	TRBJ2-5	many	CASSSGQQETQYF	TGTGCCAGCAGCTCGGGACAGCAAGAGACCCAGTACTTC
NA	TRBV9	TRBJ1-6	NA	CASSEGSQMRGSPLHF	TGTGCCAGCAGCGAGGGTTCCCAAATGCGGGGGTCACCCCTCCACTTT
NA	TRBV11-2	TRBJ2-7	few	CASSLLAGNKYEQYF	TGTGCCAGCAGCTTACTGGCGGGTAATAAGTACGAGCAGTACTTC
TRBD2	TRBV28	TRBJ2-7	many	CASSLGLVPSNEQYF	TGTGCCAGCAGTTTAGGACTAGTCCCTTCGAACGAGCAGTACTTC
TRBD2	TRBV6-1	TRBJ2-1	many	CASSRPWTSAYNEQFF	TGTGCCAGCAGTCGCCCTTGGACTAGCGCATACAATGAGCAGTTCTTC
TRBD2	TRBV3-1	TRBJ2-2	NA	CASSLGGLAGSGELFF	TGTGCCAGCAGCTTAGGAGGACTAGCGGGATCCGGGGAGCTGTTTTTT
NA	TRBV6-2/TRBV6-3	TRBJ2-5	NA	CASSFDSRGETQYF	TGTGCCAGCAGTTTCGACTCCCGTGGGGAGACCCAGTACTTC
NA	TRBV7-8	TRBJ2-3	NA	CASSPAPTVASTDTQYF	TGTGCCAGCAGCCCCGCCCCGACTGTTGCTAGCACAGATACGCAGTATTTT
TRBD2	TRBV4-2	TRBJ2-5	many	CASSRAGGTETQYF	TGTGCCAGCAGCCGGGCCGGGGGGACAGAGACCCAGTACTTC
NA	TRBV27	TRBJ2-5	NA	CASRPTGRLETQYF	TGTGCCAGCAGACCTACAGGGCGACTGGAGACCCAGTACTTC
TRBD2	TRBV6-1	TRBJ2-2	few	CASGGLADYFNTGELFF	TGTGCCAGCGGAGGACTAGCAGACTACTTTAACACCGGGGAGCTGTTTTTT
TRBD1	TRBV2	TRBJ1-5	many	CASSGRRGILQNQPQHF	TGTGCCAGCAGTGGCCGCAGGGGGATCCTACAAAATCAGCCCCAGCATTTT
NA	TRBV3-1	TRBJ2-5	many	CASSQEKGGGETQYF	TGTGCCAGCAGCCAAGAAAAAGGGGGTGGAGAGACCCAGTACTTC
TRBD1	TRBV7-8	TRBJ2-7	many	CASSLASNRGIDEQYF	TGTGCCAGCAGCTTAGCTTCTAACAGGGGAATCGACGAGCAGTACTTC